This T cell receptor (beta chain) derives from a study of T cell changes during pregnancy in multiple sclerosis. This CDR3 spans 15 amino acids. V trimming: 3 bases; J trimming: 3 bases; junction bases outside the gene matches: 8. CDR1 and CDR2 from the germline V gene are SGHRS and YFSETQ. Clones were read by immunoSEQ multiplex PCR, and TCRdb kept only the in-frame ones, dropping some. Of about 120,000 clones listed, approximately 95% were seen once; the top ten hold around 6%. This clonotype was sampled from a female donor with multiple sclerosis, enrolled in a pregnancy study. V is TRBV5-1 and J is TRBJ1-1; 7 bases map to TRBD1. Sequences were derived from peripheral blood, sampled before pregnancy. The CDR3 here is CASSWGTVTDTEAFF. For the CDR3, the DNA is TGCGCCAGCAGCTGGGGGACAGTGACGGACACTGAAGCTTTCTTT.